The sequence of this TCR beta chain was determined in a study of T cell responses to AZD1222 COVID-19 vaccine. Study-wide results and caveats: Clonal diversity was possibly underestimated, and the donors were mostly white British, with more females. Regions 160-218 and 743-854 held dominance among vaccine-associated CD4 TCRs, which spanned spike.

Second-dose intervals of approximately 4 or approximately 12 weeks were pooled. Repertoires were generated with immunoSEQ multiplex PCR, while TCRdb's copy carries only in-frame clones and drops some. The sample contains 120,000 or so clones, around 80% of which appear only once. Deletions cut 4 bases from V and 6 bases from J, with 13 bases between. The CDR3 extends over 15 amino acids. In germline, CDR1 is MNHEY, CDR2 SMNVEV (reference sequence). Note on this clone: Its antigen is not identified.

The chain couples TRBV27 to TRBJ1-6, with TRBD1 as a possible D gene (6 bases). The origin of this receptor is an adult who received the AZD1222 COVID-19 vaccine. This specimen consisted of peripheral blood, obtained 28 days after the second AZD1222 dose. CDR3 sequence (DNA): TGTGCCAGCAGTTCAGGGGACGGCCTTAATTCACCCCTCCACTTT. This encodes CASSSGDGLNSPLHF.